This TCR beta chain was captured in a study of CD8 T cells in ankylosing spondylitis (dated by TCRdb to 2016 to 2017). Study-wide context: The study set out to find disease-linked TCR variants by profiling T cell receptor beta repertoires in ankylosing spondylitis patients and healthy donors. In total, the full study cohort was made up of 108 healthy donors and roughly 27 ankylosing spondylitis patients. Peripheral blood was sampled, and synovial fluid was additionally collected from ankylosing spondylitis patients.

From cysteine to phenylalanine, the CDR3 is 16 amino acids long. The retained sequence is limited to the CDR3, 48 bases, with the frame set at the first base. Trimming takes 7 bases off V and 6 bases off J; junction bases not matched to a gene: 14. The germline V gene (reference sequence) provides CDR1 LNHDA and CDR2 SQIVND. TCRdb names Illumina HiSeq 2500 as the instrument used. Quantitative 5'-RACE with molecular barcodes was the method used to prepare the TCR beta libraries. In the source study's methods: To identify disease-linked TCR variants, a new computational method was used, one built on a probabilistic model of VDJ rearrangement. The raw public data were reprocessed by TCRdb itself: fastp quality trimming at Q25, MiXCR clonotype calling, in-frame beta chains only. Rows are unified per CDR3 protein, each entry keeping the most common DNA and genes. The V and J calls reflect TCRdb's pipeline rather than the authors' work. Counted in this sample were fewer than 250,000 distinct CDR3 sequences; 10% to 13% of them appeared once. Roughly 23% of the sample lies in the top ten.

Broader findings and caveats from the paper: In peripheral blood, the disease-linked clones were found at relatively low frequencies and had a CD8+ phenotype. Blood from ankylosing spondylitis patients appeared to be characterized by a TCR beta motif composed of about eight highly homologous amino acid variants. The disease-linked clones were reported to be significantly enriched in matched synovial fluid samples from ankylosing spondylitis patients. Some motif variants had previously been reported in the synovial fluid and blood of reactive arthritis patients, which suggests shared mechanisms of disease initiation.

As to this clonotype: No cognate antigen has been identified for it. The sample holds no much larger clone one base away, and base qualities are not on file.

The sequence came from a male donor with ankylosing spondylitis or in good health (not recorded which). The sample taken for sequencing was blood, either unsorted or a sorted T cell fraction (not recorded which). The chain joins TRBV19 to TRBJ1-1; a stretch of 10 junction bases matches TRBD1. The CDR3 reads CASTTKTGTGVPEAFF. The sequenced DNA is TGTGCCAGTACTACAAAAACCGGGACAGGGGTACCTGAAGCTTTCTTT.